This T cell receptor beta chain was identified during a study of human thymus T cells. Broader study findings: Thymic and blood repertoires showed apparently biased V and J gene usage. Related research described strongly overlapping thymic repertoires in unrelated people.

Of note for this clone: No antigen is known for it.

The protocol was immunoSEQ multiplex PCR, while the TCRdb copy is restricted to in-frame clones and leaves out a portion. This sample has some 72,000 clones, with around 96% found just once. Corrective cardiac surgery supplied the resected thymus tissue. Finnish infants who were healthy and having corrective surgery for congenital heart defects made up the donors. In germline, CDR1 is SGHVS, CDR2 FQNEAQ. The V and J ends lost 4 bases and 5 bases respectively, with 24 bases between them. The CDR3 runs to 17 residues. The receptor was derived from a boy in the first two years of life with a congenital heart defect but otherwise immunologically healthy. The rearrangement uses TRBV7-8 and TRBJ2-7; tentatively, D is TRBD2 (7 bases). The sequencing sample was made of thymus tissue. The CDR3 spells CASSSTRDRGGADEQYF. As DNA, the CDR3 is TGTGCCAGCAGCTCAACCCGAGATAGGGGGGGGGCGGACGAGCAGTACTTC. Full variable domain (remainder filled in from reference TRBV7-8 and TRBJ2-7): GAGVSQSPRYKVAKRGQDVALRCDPISGHVSLFWYQQALGQGPEFLTYFQNEAQLDKSGLPSDRFFAERPEGSVSTLKIQRTQQEDSAVYLCASSSTRDRGGADEQYFGPGTRLTVT.